This entry lists 27 T cell receptor beta chains sequenced from one sample in a study of cytotoxic CD8 clonotypes in ibrutinib-treated CLL. Here immunoSEQ multiplex PCR was the method, and the copy in TCRdb shows in-frame clones only, minus some. The sample comprises over 6,500 clones, more than 70% of which are singletons, and roughly 29% rests with the top ten. The source was PBMCs, collected before ibrutinib treatment. The source is a human donor with chronic lymphocytic leukemia.

The rearrangement uses TRBV19 and TRBJ2-1; 10 nucleotides agree with TRBD2. The CDR3 has 17 amino acids. Per the germline V gene, CDR1 is LNHDA and CDR2 is SQIVND (reference sequence). The V segment lost 0 bases and the J segment 3 bases; nucleotides outside the gene matches: 5. The CDR3 here is CASSIDLASGSYNEQFF. The CDR3 DNA sequence: TGTGCCAGTAGTATAGATCTGGCTAGCGGGAGCTACAATGAGCAGTTCTTC.

V gene TRBV5-5 combines with J gene TRBJ1-6; possible D gene TRBD1, 5 bases. The CDR3 extends over 16 amino acids. Germline V gene sequence: CDR1 SGHKS, CDR2 YYEKEE (reference sequence). Trimming cost V 1 base and J 5 bases, with 13 bases left between them. The CDR3: CASSLLRNRNNSPLHF. CDR3 in DNA: TGTGCCAGCAGCTTGTTGCGAAACAGGAATAATTCACCCCTCCACTTT.

This CDR3 is CASRAQGPEAFF. CDR3 bases: TGTGCCAGCAGGGCCCAGGGACCTGAAGCTTTCTTT. V is TRBV2 and J is TRBJ1-1; the D gene is possibly TRBD1 (5 bases). Trimming removed 6 bases at V and 6 bases at J, with 11 bases between. CDR1 and CDR2 (germline): SNHLY, FYNNEI. This CDR3 has 12 amino acids. The variable domain in full, completed from reference TRBV2 and TRBJ1-1, reads EPEVTQTPSHQVTQMGQEVILRCVPISNHLYFYWYRQILGQKVEFLVSFYNNEISEKSEIFDDQFSVERPDGSNFTLKIRSTKLEDSAMYFCASRAQGPEAFFGQGTRLTVV.

This clone is termed large. V is TRBV10-3 and J is TRBJ2-5; 9 nucleotides match TRBD1. The CDR3 runs 17 residues. Germline V gene data show CDR1 as ENHRY and CDR2 as SYGVKD. J was trimmed by 1 base and V by 4 bases; bases with no gene match: 10. The CDR3 loop is CAISGFRTGVFQETQYF. DNA of the CDR3: TGTGCCATCAGTGGGTTTCGGACAGGGGTTTTCCAAGAGACCCAGTACTTC.

The chain carries TRBV11-2 and TRBJ1-2; unclear D gene. This CDR3 has 18 amino acids. The V gene's germline CDR1 is SGHAT and CDR2 FQNNGV. V was clipped by 4 bases and J by 5 bases, with 26 bases between them. The CDR3: CASSSLQRSTPEGYGYTF. As DNA, the CDR3 is TGTGCCAGCAGCTCCTTACAACGGTCGACCCCCGAAGGATATGGCTACACCTTC.

J is TRBJ1-1 and V is TRBV19; tentative D call: TRBD1 (6 bases). Per germline, CDR1 LNHDA and CDR2 SQIVND (reference sequence). The CDR3 is made up of 13 amino acids. V dropped 1 base and J dropped 8 bases, with 11 bases sitting between them. The CDR3 reads CASSIGAGVEAFF. The CDR3 nucleotides are TGTGCCAGTAGTATAGGGGCAGGGGTCGAAGCTTTCTTT. The entire variable domain, with the rest obtained from reference TRBV19 and TRBJ1-1, is as follows: DGGITQSPKYLFRKEGQNVTLSCEQNLNHDAMYWYRQDPGQGLRLIYYSQIVNDFQKGDIAEGYSVSREKKESFPLTVTSAQKNPTAFYLCASSIGAGVEAFFGQGTRLTVV.

The rearrangement links TRBV5-4 to TRBJ2-5; D remains ambiguous. The J call is uncertain, as TRBJ2-7 better fits the DNA end. CDR1 is SGHNT and CDR2 is YYREEE in the germline V gene (reference sequence). The CDR3 sequence is 14 residues long. This chain's CDR3 is CASSFGSRTYEQYF. The CDR3 nucleotides are TGTGCCAGCAGCTTCGGTAGCCGAACCTACGAGCAGTACTTC.

The CDR3 is CASSQDRVSSPLHF. As DNA, the CDR3 is TGTGCCAGCAGCCAAGACAGGGTTAGTTCACCCCTCCACTTT. The chain couples TRBV4-2 to TRBJ1-6; TRBD1 is a possible D gene (5 bases). CDR1 is LGHNA, CDR2 YNFKEQ, per germline. This CDR3 is 14 amino acids long. Trimming left V 0 bases short and J 9 bases short, with 9 bases between.

The J gene is TRBJ2-7, the V gene TRBV6-5; no definite D call. From germline, CDR1 is MNHEY and CDR2 SVGAGI. CDR3 length equals 12 residues. Trimming took off 5 bases at V and 3 bases at J, with 8 bases between the two ends. The CDR3 region is CASSTVLYEQYF. The CDR3 nucleotides read TGTGCCAGCAGTACAGTACTCTACGAGCAGTACTTC.

The chain uses TRBV4-2 and TRBJ2-7, with TRBD1 matching over 9 bases. V was pared by 3 bases and J by 0 bases, with 6 bases of the junction left unmatched. The germline CDR1 and CDR2 sequences are LGHNA and YNFKEQ. The CDR3 consists of 16 residues. The CDR3 bases are TGTGCCAGCAGCCACCGGACAGGGGATACCTCCTACGAGCAGTACTTC. Its protein is CASSHRTGDTSYEQYF.

For the CDR3, the DNA is TGTGCCAGTAGTCCCGAGACTCCCTTTAGCACCGGGGAGCTGTTTTTT. Amino acids: CASSPETPFSTGELFF. The gene calls are TRBV19 and TRBJ2-2; D is uncertain. The CDR3 length is 16 residues. The germline gives CDR1 LNHDA, CDR2 SQIVND (reference sequence). Between the trimmed V and J ends, which lost 5 bases and 4 bases, there was a span of 17 bases.

J is TRBJ2-5 and V is TRBV7-3; D possibly uses TRBD1 or TRBD2 (6 bases each). The end of the DNA is better explained by TRBJ2-7, so the J call may be wrong. The CDR3 covers 15 residues. Germline CDR1 SGHTA, CDR2 FQGTGA. CDR3 sequence: CASTLEGGHSYEQYF. In DNA form, the CDR3 reads TGTGCCAGCACCCTAGAGGGGGGCCACTCCTACGAGCAGTACTTC.

The V call is TRBV2, the J call TRBJ1-4; TRBD1 is a possible D gene (6 bases). CDR1 is SNHLY and CDR2 is FYNNEI in the germline V gene. The length of the CDR3 is 15 residues. V lost 7 bases to trimming and J lost 4 bases, with 16 bases between them. The CDR3 DNA follows: TGTGCCAGCACCCGAGGGGGGGAGGGTAATGAAAAACTGTTTTTT. Protein product: CASTRGGEGNEKLFF.

V and J are TRBV19 and TRBJ2-1; 15 positions match TRBD2. CDR1 and CDR2 from the germline V gene are LNHDA and SQIVND (reference sequence). V lost 4 bases and J lost 9; bases outside the gene matches: 4. The CDR3 runs 15 residues. The CDR3: CASSTGLAGGGEQFF. In nucleotides, the CDR3 is TGTGCCAGTAGTACCGGACTAGCGGGAGGGGGTGAGCAGTTCTTC.

The genes are TRBV20-1 and TRBJ1-2, with 8 bases aligning to TRBD1. The CDR3 sequence is 11 residues long. Per germline, CDR1 DFQATT and CDR2 SNEGSKA (reference sequence). J was trimmed by 7 bases and V by 6 bases; bases with no gene match: 4. This CDR3 is CSARTGSGYTF. In DNA form, the CDR3 reads TGCAGTGCCCGGACAGGGTCTGGCTACACCTTC.

The V gene is TRBV19, the J gene TRBJ1-6; TRBD1 matches 9 bases. This CDR3 is built from 17 residues. After removal of 8 bases from V and 6 bases from J, the junction contained 14 bases not matched to a gene. Germline loops: CDR1 LNHDA, CDR2 SQIVND (reference sequence). The CDR3 sequence: CASSGQGLTGINSPLHF. The CDR3 region has the DNA TGTGCCAGTTCGGGACAGGGCCTTACTGGAATTAATTCACCCCTCCACTTT. Full variable domain (missing parts from reference TRBV19 and TRBJ1-6): DGGITQSPKYLFRKEGQNVTLSCEQNLNHDAMYWYRQDPGQGLRLIYYSQIVNDFQKGDIAEGYSVSREKKESFPLTVTSAQKNPTAFYLCASSGQGLTGINSPLHFGNGTRLTVT.

V and J are TRBV5-1 and TRBJ1-1; weak D call: TRBD1 (5 bases). V lost 2 bases and J 1 base, leaving 15 bases between the germline ends. This CDR3 has 16 residues. The germline CDR1 and CDR2 sequences are SGHRS and YFSETQ. The CDR3 protein is CASSLYAQGQNTEAFF. DNA for the CDR3: TGCGCCAGCAGCTTATATGCCCAGGGCCAGAACACTGAAGCTTTCTTT.

The V gene is TRBV29-1, the J gene TRBJ2-3, with D perhaps TRBD1 (6 bases). Germline assignment: CDR1 SQVTM and CDR2 ANQGSEA. The CDR3 extends over 14 amino acids. Trimming stripped 3 bases from V and 3 bases from J, with 13 bases between. The CDR3 reads CSVDQPQGTDTQYF. DNA of the CDR3: TGCAGCGTTGACCAACCCCAGGGGACAGATACGCAGTATTTT.

This rearrangement joins TRBV6-4 to TRBJ2-3, with D possibly being TRBD2 (5 bases). This CDR3 comprises 14 residues. The germline V and J ends were trimmed by 5 bases and 2 bases, with 11 bases remaining between them. Germline V gives CDR1 MRHNA, CDR2 SNTAGT. The CDR3 region is CASSRADLTDTQYF. The CDR3 DNA reads TGTGCCAGCAGTAGAGCGGACCTCACAGATACGCAGTATTTT.

This chain connects TRBV4-1 to TRBJ2-3; D is ambiguous. The V end was cut by 0 bases, the J end by 4 bases, with 5 bases between. The CDR3 length is 13 residues. CDR1 and CDR2 from the germline V gene are MGHRA and YSYEKL. CDR3: CASSQDFADTQYF. The CDR3, as DNA: TGCGCCAGCAGCCAAGATTTCGCAGATACGCAGTATTTT.

This clone was observed a handful of times. This chain's CDR3 is CASSDPGRTGELFF. CDR3 in DNA: TGCGCCAGCAGTGACCCCGGTCGTACCGGGGAGCTGTTTTTT. The chain has TRBV10-1 and TRBJ2-2; the D is unclear. CDR1 is WNHNN, CDR2 SYGVQD, per germline (reference sequence). This CDR3 has 14 amino acids. The V end was cut by 3 bases, the J end by 5 bases, with 10 bases between.

This clone was observed a single time. The rearrangement joins TRBV30 to TRBJ1-2; 9 bases agree with TRBD1. With V trimmed by 6 bases and J by 1 base, 15 bases remained unmatched. This CDR3 has 17 amino acids. Germline CDR1 and CDR2: GTSNPN and SVGIG (reference sequence). CDR3 bases: TGTGCCTGCCCCCCTCGGGGACAGGGACTAGTTAACTATGGCTACACCTTC. Amino acid sequence: CACPPRGQGLVNYGYTF.

V is TRBV2 and J is TRBJ2-1; 11 bases are a match to TRBD2. The V gene end was trimmed by 6 bases and the J gene end by 11 bases; junction bases not matched to a gene: 9. CDR3 length equals 14 residues. Germline values: CDR1 SNHLY, CDR2 FYNNEI. The CDR3 loop is CASSTGTSGVKQFF. CDR3 coding DNA: TGTGCCAGCAGCACCGGGACTAGCGGAGTCAAGCAGTTCTTC.

This clone was seen just once. J is TRBJ1-2 and V is TRBV4-1, with TRBD1 identical over 7 bases. In germline, CDR1 is MGHRA, CDR2 YSYEKL. This CDR3 region has 17 residues. The V and J ends lost 1 base and 5 bases, in that order; junction bases with no gene match: 13. The CDR3 loop is CASSQGPPTGTGYGYTF. CDR3 bases: TGCGCCAGCAGCCAAGGCCCCCCGACAGGGACCGGTTATGGCTACACCTTC.

J is TRBJ1-2 and V is TRBV29-1; 7 bases match TRBD1. From germline, CDR1 is SQVTM and CDR2 ANQGSEA. V lost 7 bases and J lost 5; bases outside the gene matches: 10. CDR3 length: 13 amino acids. CDR3 loop: CSALRRQGYGYTF. The CDR3 DNA is TGCAGCGCGTTAAGGCGACAGGGATATGGCTACACCTTC.

The chain joins TRBV29-1 to TRBJ1-2; 9 nucleotides agree with TRBD1. V lost 1 base, J lost 4 bases, and 10 bases stayed unmatched. Per germline, CDR1 SQVTM and CDR2 ANQGSEA. This CDR3 spans 16 amino acids. For the CDR3, the DNA is TGCAGCGTTGAAGCGACAGGGGGGATGATAGGCTATGGCTACACCTTC. It codes for CSVEATGGMIGYGYTF.

The chain uses TRBV4-1 and TRBJ2-1; 8 nucleotides agree with TRBD1. The CDR3 runs 16 residues. The V gene's germline CDR1 is MGHRA and CDR2 YSYEKL. J lost 0 bases, V lost 0 bases, and 1 base had no gene match. The CDR3 spells CASSQEDRGSYNEQFF. In DNA, the CDR3 is TGCGCCAGCAGCCAAGAAGACAGGGGCTCCTACAATGAGCAGTTCTTC.